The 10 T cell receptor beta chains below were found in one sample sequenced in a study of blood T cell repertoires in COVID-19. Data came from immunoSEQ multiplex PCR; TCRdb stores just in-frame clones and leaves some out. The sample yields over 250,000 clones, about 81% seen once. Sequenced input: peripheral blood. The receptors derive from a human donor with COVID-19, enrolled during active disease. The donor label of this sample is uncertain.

The CDR3 DNA follows: TGTGCCAGCAGTTCGCACAGGGGTCCAGGAAACACCATATATTTT. Its translation is CASSSHRGPGNTIYF. The rearrangement links TRBV6-5 to TRBJ1-3, with 7 bases fitting TRBD1. The CDR3 is 15 residues long. V trimming: 4 bases; J trimming: 4 bases; junction bases outside the gene matches: 7. Germline loops: CDR1 MNHEY, CDR2 SVGAGI.

In DNA form, the CDR3 reads TGTGCCAGCAGCCAGCTTACCCCCTACGGCGAGCAGTACTTC. Protein product: CASSQLTPYGEQYF. The rearrangement links TRBV3-1 (or the pseudogene TRBV3-2) to TRBJ2-7; no clear D. Trimming left V 3 bases short and J 6 bases short, with 15 bases between. The germline V gene encodes CDR1 LGHDT and CDR2 YNNKEL (reference sequence). The CDR3 consists of 14 residues.

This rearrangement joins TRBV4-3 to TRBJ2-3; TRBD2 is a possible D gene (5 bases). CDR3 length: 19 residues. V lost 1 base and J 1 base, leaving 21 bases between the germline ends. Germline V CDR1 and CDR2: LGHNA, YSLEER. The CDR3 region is CASSQGRSGRPMGTDTQYF. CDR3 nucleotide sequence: TGCGCCAGCAGCCAAGGGCGGAGTGGGAGACCTATGGGCACAGATACGCAGTATTTT.

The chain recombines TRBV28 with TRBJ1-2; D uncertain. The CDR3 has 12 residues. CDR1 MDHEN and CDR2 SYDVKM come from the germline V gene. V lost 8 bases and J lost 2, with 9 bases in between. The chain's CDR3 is CASASLNYGYTF. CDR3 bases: TGTGCCAGCGCAAGCCTAAACTATGGCTACACCTTC.

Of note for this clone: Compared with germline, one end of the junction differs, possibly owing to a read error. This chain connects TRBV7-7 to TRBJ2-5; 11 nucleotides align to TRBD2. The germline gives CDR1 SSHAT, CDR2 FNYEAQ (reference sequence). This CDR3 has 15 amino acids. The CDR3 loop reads CASSLTSGTIETQYF. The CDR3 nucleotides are TGTGCTAGCAGCTTGACTAGCGGGACGATAGAGACCCAGTACTTC.

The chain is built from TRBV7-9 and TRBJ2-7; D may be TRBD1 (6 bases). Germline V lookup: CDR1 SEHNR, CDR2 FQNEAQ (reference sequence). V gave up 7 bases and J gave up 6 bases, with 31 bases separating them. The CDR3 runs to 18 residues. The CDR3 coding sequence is TGTGCCAGCAACACACCACCCGACAGGCGGCGGCCCTACGGCGAGCAGTACTTC. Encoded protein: CASNTPPDRRRPYGEQYF.

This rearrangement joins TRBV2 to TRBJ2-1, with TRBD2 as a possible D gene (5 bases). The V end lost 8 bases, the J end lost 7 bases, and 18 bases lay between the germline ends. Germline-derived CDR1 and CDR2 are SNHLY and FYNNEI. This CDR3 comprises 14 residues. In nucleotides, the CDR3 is TGTGCCAGCCTTTATGAGGGTTCCGGGAATGAGCAGTTCTTC. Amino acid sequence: CASLYEGSGNEQFF.

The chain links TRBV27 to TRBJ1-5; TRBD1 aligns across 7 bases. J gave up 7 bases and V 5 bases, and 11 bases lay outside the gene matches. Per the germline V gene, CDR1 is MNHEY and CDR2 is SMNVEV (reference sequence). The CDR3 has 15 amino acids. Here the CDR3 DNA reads TGTGCCAGCAGTCCAGATGACAGGGCAGGGCAGCCCCAGCATTTT. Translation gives CASSPDDRAGQPQHF.

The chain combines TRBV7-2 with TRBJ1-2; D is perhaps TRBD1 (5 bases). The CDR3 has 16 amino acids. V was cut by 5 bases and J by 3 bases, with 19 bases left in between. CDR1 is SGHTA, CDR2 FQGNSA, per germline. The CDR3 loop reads CASSPEPGRGDYGYTF. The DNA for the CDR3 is TGTGCCAGCAGCCCAGAACCGGGGCGGGGGGACTATGGCTACACCTTC.

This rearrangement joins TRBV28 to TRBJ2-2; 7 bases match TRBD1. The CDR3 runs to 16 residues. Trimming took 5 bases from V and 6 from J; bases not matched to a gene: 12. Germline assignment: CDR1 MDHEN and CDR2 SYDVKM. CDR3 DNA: TGTGCCAGCAGTGCCCCCGGGACAGCGAATCCCGGGGAGCTGTTTTTT. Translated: CASSAPGTANPGELFF.